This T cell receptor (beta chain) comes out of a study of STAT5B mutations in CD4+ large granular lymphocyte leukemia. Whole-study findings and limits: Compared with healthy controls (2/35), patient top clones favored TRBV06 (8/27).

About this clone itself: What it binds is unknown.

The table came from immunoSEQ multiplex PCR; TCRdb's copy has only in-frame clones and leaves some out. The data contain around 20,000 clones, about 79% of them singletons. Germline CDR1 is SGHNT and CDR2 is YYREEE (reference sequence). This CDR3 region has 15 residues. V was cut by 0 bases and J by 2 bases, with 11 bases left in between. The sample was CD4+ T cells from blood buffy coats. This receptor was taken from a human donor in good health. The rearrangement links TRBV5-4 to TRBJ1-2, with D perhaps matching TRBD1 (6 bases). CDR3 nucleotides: TGTGCCAGCAGCTTGGCTGAGGGGGGGAACTATGGCTACACCTTC. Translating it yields CASSLAEGGNYGYTF.